A single sample gave rise to the 32 T cell receptor beta chains below, sequenced in a study of blood T cell repertoires in COVID-19. Some clones are missing from TCRdb's copy, which holds only in-frame ones; the method was immunoSEQ multiplex PCR. The sample holds about 120,000 clones, around 79% seen once. Sequenced material: peripheral blood. These receptors were collected from a middle-aged man with acute or convalescent COVID-19.

The V call is TRBV6-5, the J call TRBJ1-2; no clear D gene. CDR3 size: 12 residues. Germline-derived CDR1 and CDR2 are MNHEY and SVGAGI. Trimming cost V 5 bases and J 2 bases, with 6 bases left between them. The CDR3 loop reads CASSNRNYGYTF. The CDR3 DNA sequence: TGTGCCAGCAGTAATCGGAACTATGGCTACACCTTC.

V and J are TRBV9 and TRBJ1-2; D remains unclear. The V end was cut by 3 bases, the J end by 3 bases, with 12 bases between. CDR1 SGDLS and CDR2 YYNGEE come from the germline V gene. The CDR3 totals 14 residues. DNA for the CDR3: TGTGCCAGCAGCGGGGAGGTCCGGGACTATGGCTACACCTTC. Translated: CASSGEVRDYGYTF.

V usage is TRBV30 and J usage is TRBJ1-4; D is perhaps TRBD1 (5 bases). This CDR3 spans 14 amino acids. The V end was cut by 7 bases, the J end by 0 bases, with 12 bases between. Germline loops: CDR1 GTSNPN, CDR2 SVGIG (reference sequence). The CDR3 is CAYRQIATNEKLFF. The CDR3 DNA is TGTGCCTACCGACAGATCGCAACTAATGAAAAACTGTTTTTT.

The chain joins TRBV9 to TRBJ2-5; 9 nucleotides line up with TRBD1. The germline gives CDR1 SGDLS, CDR2 YYNGEE. The CDR3 runs to 14 residues. The ends lost 7 bases at V and 2 bases at J; junction bases unmatched: 6. CDR3 amino acids: CASQQGALQETQYF. The CDR3, as DNA: TGTGCCAGCCAACAGGGGGCCCTGCAAGAGACCCAGTACTTC.

V gene TRBV7-8 combines with J gene TRBJ1-5, with TRBD1 as a possible D gene (6 bases). From germline, CDR1 is SGHVS and CDR2 FQNEAQ. The germline V and J ends were trimmed by 4 bases and 1 base, with 8 bases remaining between them. The CDR3 is 14 amino acids. CDR3 sequence (DNA): TGTGCCAGCAGCTACAGGGAGAGCAATCAGCCCCAGCATTTT. This encodes CASSYRESNQPQHF.

This clone turned up a few times. V and J are TRBV5-5 and TRBJ1-4; D might be TRBD1 (5 bases). The ends were cut back, 0 bases at V and 3 bases at J, with 12 bases in the middle. The CDR3 consists of 16 residues. CDR1 and CDR2 (germline): SGHKS, YYEKEE (reference sequence). This CDR3 reads CASSLGWGRANEKLFF. CDR3 DNA sequence: TGTGCCAGCAGCTTGGGGTGGGGCCGGGCTAATGAAAAACTGTTTTTT.

This rearrangement joins TRBV7-2 to TRBJ1-4; D is undetermined. The germline V gene encodes CDR1 SGHTA and CDR2 FQGNSA. V was shortened by 4 bases and J by 5 bases, with 14 bases between the two germline ends. The CDR3 runs 15 residues. The CDR3 DNA sequence: TGTGCCAGCAGCTCCCGGTGGGCCCCGAATGAAAAACTGTTTTTT. Residues: CASSSRWAPNEKLFF.

The chain couples TRBV15 to TRBJ2-2; TRBD2 might be the D (5 bases). CDR1 is LNHNV, CDR2 YYDKDF, per germline (reference sequence). The V end lost 8 bases, the J end lost 2 bases, and 15 bases lay between the germline ends. The CDR3 sequence is 15 residues long. CDR3 in amino acids: CATEEGSGNTGELFF. For the CDR3, the DNA is TGTGCCACCGAAGAAGGATCGGGAAACACCGGGGAGCTGTTTTTT.

This chain's CDR3 is CASSPTMGGLSGNTIYF. DNA for the CDR3: TGTGCCAGCTCACCCACGATGGGGGGTCTGTCTGGAAACACCATATATTTT. The J gene is TRBJ1-3, the V gene TRBV18, with TRBD1 as a possible D gene (5 bases). CDR1 KGHSH and CDR2 LQKENI come from the germline V gene. The ends were cut back, 3 bases at V and 1 base at J, with 16 bases in the middle. This CDR3 contains 17 residues.

This chain uses TRBV19 with TRBJ2-5; 10 bases map to TRBD2. CDR1 LNHDA and CDR2 SQIVND come from the germline V gene (reference sequence). The CDR3 length is 16 residues. V was pared by 4 bases and J by 0 bases, with 5 bases of the junction left unmatched. The CDR3 is CASSRGTSADQETQYF. CDR3 bases: TGTGCCAGTAGTAGAGGGACTAGCGCCGACCAAGAGACCCAGTACTTC. Full variable domain (remainder filled in from reference TRBV19 and TRBJ2-5): DGGITQSPKYLFRKEGQNVTLSCEQNLNHDAMYWYRQDPGQGLRLIYYSQIVNDFQKGDIAEGYSVSREKKESFPLTVTSAQKNPTAFYLCASSRGTSADQETQYFGPGTRLLVL.

CDR3 protein: CASSYVRGYEQYF. The CDR3 DNA reads as TGTGCCAGCAGTTACGTAAGGGGCTACGAGCAGTACTTC. This sequence joins TRBV6-5 and TRBJ2-7, with TRBD1 as a possible D gene (5 bases). The germline V gene encodes CDR1 MNHEY and CDR2 SVGAGI. CDR3 length: 13 residues. V lost 2 bases, J lost 3 bases, and 8 bases lay in between.

This clone was observed a handful of times. V usage is TRBV27 and J usage is TRBJ2-7; tentative D call: TRBD2 (6 bases). The germline V gene has CDR1 MNHEY and CDR2 SMNVEV (reference sequence). V lost 0 bases, J lost 4 bases, and 13 bases lay in between. This CDR3 region has 15 residues. The chain's CDR3 is CASSLSRDPRYEQYF. The CDR3 coding sequence is TGTGCCAGCAGTTTATCGCGGGATCCGCGTTACGAGCAGTACTTC.

The chain couples TRBV6-6 to TRBJ2-1; TRBD1 matches at 9 bases. The CDR3 extends over 15 amino acids. The J segment lost 7 bases and the V segment lost 5 bases, leaving 9 bases of the junction unmatched. CDR1 and CDR2 from the germline V gene are MNHNY and SVGAGI (reference sequence). The CDR3 DNA reads as TGTGCCAGCAGTGAGACCGGGACAGGGCGGAATGAGCAGTTCTTC. This gives the protein CASSETGTGRNEQFF.

The chain uses TRBV7-8 and TRBJ1-6, with D tentatively TRBD1 (5 bases). Trimming removed 5 bases from V and 0 bases from J, with 17 bases in between. CDR1 SGHVS and CDR2 FQNEAQ come from the germline V gene. The CDR3 consists of 18 residues. The CDR3 DNA reads TGTGCCAGCAGCCGTATCGGGGGTCCCAGCTCCTATAATTCACCCCTCCACTTT. Protein: CASSRIGGPSSYNSPLHF.

J is TRBJ2-2 and V is TRBV10-3, with TRBD1 identical over 8 bases. The V gene end was trimmed by 6 bases and the J gene end by 1 base; junction bases not matched to a gene: 4. The CDR3 is 15 amino acids. CDR1 is ENHRY and CDR2 is SYGVKD in the germline V gene. The CDR3: CAIRTGTGNTGELFF. In DNA form, the CDR3 reads TGTGCCATCAGAACCGGGACAGGGAACACCGGGGAGCTGTTTTTT.

This clone was detected a few times. This sequence joins TRBV3-1 (or the pseudogene TRBV3-2) and TRBJ2-1; 7 bases are a match to TRBD2. The germline V gene encodes CDR1 LGHDT and CDR2 YNNKEL (reference sequence). V lost 4 bases to trimming and J lost 8 bases; unmatched junction nucleotides: 5. The CDR3 covers 13 residues. The CDR3: CASSPRLADEQFF. CDR3 DNA: TGTGCCAGCAGCCCCCGACTAGCCGATGAGCAGTTCTTC.

CDR3 bases: TGTGCCAGTCGGGACCGGGGGACCACTGAAGCTTTCTTT. Protein sequence: CASRDRGTTEAFF. The chain combines TRBV19 with TRBJ1-1; D possibly corresponds to TRBD1 (5 bases). The CDR3 extends over 13 amino acids. The ends were cut back, 8 bases at V and 4 bases at J, with 14 bases in the middle. Germline V lookup: CDR1 LNHDA, CDR2 SQIVND (reference sequence). Full variable domain (outside the CDR3, taken from reference TRBV19 and TRBJ1-1): DGGITQSPKYLFRKEGQNVTLSCEQNLNHDAMYWYRQDPGQGLRLIYYSQIVNDFQKGDIAEGYSVSREKKESFPLTVTSAQKNPTAFYLCASRDRGTTEAFFGQGTRLTVV.

The chain joins TRBV5-1 to TRBJ2-7; maybe TRBD2 (6 bases). This CDR3 spans 13 amino acids. Per germline, CDR1 SGHRS and CDR2 YFSETQ. With 2 bases removed from V and 2 bases from J, the gap between germline ends came to 8 bases. The DNA for the CDR3 is TGCGCCAGCAGCTTAACGGGAGCCTACGAGCAGTACTTC. It encodes CASSLTGAYEQYF.

In this sample, this clone turned up a few times. The V call is TRBV21-1, the J call TRBJ2-7; no DNA check was done on the table's D call, TRBD1. TRBV21-1 counts as a pseudogene. The CDR3 consists of 16 residues. The CDR3 loop is CASSIRGDRSSYEQYF. Here the CDR3 DNA reads TGTGCCAGCAGCATTAGGGGGGACAGAAGCTCCTACGAGCAGTACTTC.

The rearrangement joins TRBV2 to TRBJ1-1; TRBD1 matches 11 bases. The CDR3 is 13 amino acids. Trimming removed 7 bases from V and 5 bases from J; junction bases left unmatched: 3. The germline V gene has CDR1 SNHLY and CDR2 FYNNEI. CDR3: CASIRDRGTEAFF. CDR3 in DNA: TGTGCCAGCATCCGGGACAGGGGGACTGAAGCTTTCTTT.

This chain uses TRBV19 with TRBJ2-7; D is perhaps TRBD1 (6 bases). Germline V gene sequence: CDR1 LNHDA, CDR2 SQIVND (reference sequence). The V and J ends lost 4 bases and 6 bases respectively, with 19 bases between them. The CDR3 is 15 amino acids. The CDR3 protein is CASSNPMTGQAEQYF. In DNA, the CDR3 is TGTGCCAGTAGTAACCCCATGACAGGCCAAGCCGAGCAGTACTTC.

The chain joins TRBV19 to TRBJ1-2; a possible D gene is TRBD1 (6 bases). The CDR3 is 14 amino acids. Germline-derived CDR1 and CDR2 are LNHDA and SQIVND (reference sequence). Trimming removed 5 bases at V and 0 bases at J, with 10 bases between. The CDR3 is CASSWTETNYGYTF. CDR3 coding DNA: TGTGCCAGTAGTTGGACAGAGACTAACTATGGCTACACCTTC.

This clone was counted a single time. The V gene is TRBV5-1, the J gene TRBJ2-2, with a tentative D call TRBD1 (6 bases). The ends were cut back, 4 bases at V and 5 bases at J, with 18 bases in the middle. The germline gives CDR1 SGHRS, CDR2 YFSETQ. There are 16 residues in the CDR3. CDR3 protein: CASSPEGGHFTGELFF. The DNA for the CDR3 is TGCGCCAGCAGCCCAGAAGGGGGACACTTTACCGGGGAGCTGTTTTTT. Together with reference TRBV5-1 and TRBJ2-2, the CDR3 gives the full variable domain: KAGVTQTPRYLIKTRGQQVTLSCSPISGHRSVSWYQQTPGQGLQFLFEYFSETQRNKGNFPGRFSGRQFSNSRSEMNVSTLELGDSALYLCASSPEGGHFTGELFFGEGSRLTVL.

The chain uses TRBV3-1 (or the pseudogene TRBV3-2) and TRBJ2-7, with 13 bases that match TRBD2. Looked up from germline, CDR1 is LGHDT and CDR2 is YNNKEL (reference sequence). V lost 2 bases to trimming and J lost 9 bases; unmatched junction nucleotides: 7. The CDR3 is 15 residues long. The CDR3 region has the DNA TGTGCCAGCAGCCAATTCACCGGGACTAGCGGGGTGCAGTACTTC. It translates to CASSQFTGTSGVQYF.

The V and J genes are TRBV7-9 and TRBJ1-5, with D possibly matching TRBD1 (6 bases). The V end lost 5 bases, the J end lost 4 bases, and 18 bases lay between the germline ends. Germline V CDR1 and CDR2: SEHNR, FQNEAQ (reference sequence). This CDR3 spans 16 amino acids. DNA for the CDR3: TGTGCCAGCAGCATCGGGACACTTAGGGGGAATCAGCCCCAGCATTTT. Amino acids: CASSIGTLRGNQPQHF.

The rearrangement joins TRBV19 to TRBJ1-5, with 9 bases identical to TRBD1. Losses at the gene ends were 9 bases for V and 7 bases for J; bases not matched to a gene: 7. Germline values: CDR1 LNHDA, CDR2 SQIVND (reference sequence). The CDR3 runs 13 residues. Here the CDR3 DNA reads TGTGCCAGCGGACAGGGGAATTACCAGCCCCAGCATTTT. Translating gives CASGQGNYQPQHF.

This clone was found once. The rearrangement uses TRBV29-1 and TRBJ1-1, with 7 bases aligning to TRBD1. The CDR3 loop spans 13 amino acids. J gave up 6 bases and V 7 bases, and 11 bases lay outside the gene matches. Germline CDR1 is SQVTM and CDR2 is ANQGSEA. The CDR3 here is CSAKGAGGSEAFF. The CDR3 DNA follows: TGCAGCGCCAAGGGGGCTGGTGGGTCTGAAGCTTTCTTT.

The genes are TRBV9 and TRBJ1-1; a weak D match, TRBD1 (5 bases). Germline V gives CDR1 SGDLS, CDR2 YYNGEE. The V end was cut by 3 bases, the J end by 2 bases, with 8 bases between. CDR3 length: 13 residues. CDR3 amino acids: CASSAGGNTEAFF. The CDR3 DNA is TGTGCCAGCAGCGCCGGGGGTAACACTGAAGCTTTCTTT. Full variable domain (rest looked up from reference TRBV9 and TRBJ1-1): DSGVTQTPKHLITATGQRVTLRCSPRSGDLSVYWYQQSLDQGLQFLIQYYNGEERAKGNILERFSAQQFPDLHSELNLSSLELGDSALYFCASSAGGNTEAFFGQGTRLTVV.

V usage is TRBV7-8 and J usage is TRBJ1-4; the match to TRBD1 covers 7 bases. Germline V lookup: CDR1 SGHVS, CDR2 FQNEAQ. The trim removed 5 bases at V and 5 bases at J, leaving 5 bases unmatched. The CDR3 has 14 residues. The CDR3 loop is CASSPGQSNEKLFF. The CDR3 coding sequence is TGTGCCAGCAGCCCGGGACAGTCGAATGAAAAACTGTTTTTT. The full variable domain, rest sourced from reference TRBV7-8 and TRBJ1-4, is GAGVSQSPRYKVAKRGQDVALRCDPISGHVSLFWYQQALGQGPEFLTYFQNEAQLDKSGLPSDRFFAERPEGSVSTLKIQRTQQEDSAVYLCASSPGQSNEKLFFGSGTQLSVL.

The chain uses TRBV2 and TRBJ2-5; 12 nucleotides match TRBD2. J was trimmed by 3 bases and V by 5 bases; bases with no gene match: 4. The germline CDR1 and CDR2 sequences are SNHLY and FYNNEI. This CDR3 is built from 15 residues. CDR3 coding DNA: TGTGCCAGCAGTAAGACTAGCGGGAGTGAAGAGACCCAGTACTTC. This codes for CASSKTSGSEETQYF.

The gene calls are TRBV7-6 and TRBJ1-4, with a possible D match to TRBD1 (6 bases). Germline V gene data show CDR1 as SGHVS and CDR2 as FNYEAQ. CDR3 length equals 16 residues. Trimming took off 6 bases at V and 0 bases at J, with 14 bases between the two ends. This CDR3 is CASSRTAPATNEKLFF. The CDR3 DNA is TGTGCCAGCAGTCGGACAGCACCCGCAACTAATGAAAAACTGTTTTTT.

The chain is built from TRBV19 and TRBJ2-3; maybe TRBD1 (6 bases). Germline values: CDR1 LNHDA, CDR2 SQIVND (reference sequence). V was cut by 10 bases and J by 2 bases, with 13 bases left in between. The length of the CDR3 is 13 residues. The CDR3 here is CATQDRFTDTQYF. CDR3 nucleotide sequence: TGTGCCACCCAAGACAGGTTCACAGATACGCAGTATTTT.